This entry describes one T cell receptor beta chain. TCRdb reanalysed the 5' RACE reads using MiXCR and keeps one entry per CDR3 protein. Among thousands of distinct CDR3 sequences listed, 18% were seen once. The data originate from a study of spatial heterogeneity in lung cancer. This sample's time point: sample taken at primary tumor resection. No cell sorting; template was whole RNA from tumor, lung tissue or PBMC. This CDR3 contains 13 residues. V was clipped by 0 bases and J by 4 bases, with 9 bases between them. Germline V gene lookup returns CDR1 DFQATT and CDR2 SNEGSKA (reference sequence). The source was normal lung tissue next to the tumor, collected at surgery. This receptor was identified in a male donor with early-stage non-small cell lung cancer. The V and J genes are TRBV20-1 and TRBJ2-5; TRBD1 might be the D (5 bases). CDR3 sequence: CSAREPGPETQYF. In DNA form, the CDR3 reads TGCAGTGCTAGAGAGCCAGGGCCAGAGACCCAGTACTTC.